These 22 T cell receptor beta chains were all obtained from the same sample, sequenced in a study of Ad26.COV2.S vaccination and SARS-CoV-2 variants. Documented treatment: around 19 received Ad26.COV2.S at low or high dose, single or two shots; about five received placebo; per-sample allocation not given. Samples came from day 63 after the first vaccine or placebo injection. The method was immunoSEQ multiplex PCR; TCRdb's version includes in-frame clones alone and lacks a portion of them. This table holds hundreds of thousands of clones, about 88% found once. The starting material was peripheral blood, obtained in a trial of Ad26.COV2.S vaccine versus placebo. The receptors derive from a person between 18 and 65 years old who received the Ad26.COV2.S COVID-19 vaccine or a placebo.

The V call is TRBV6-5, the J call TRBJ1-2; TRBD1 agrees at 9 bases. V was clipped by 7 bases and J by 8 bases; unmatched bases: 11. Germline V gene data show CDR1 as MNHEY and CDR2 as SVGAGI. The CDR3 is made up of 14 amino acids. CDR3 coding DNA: TGTGCCAGCAACGCGGGACAGGGACGGGCCGGCTACACCTTC. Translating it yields CASNAGQGRAGYTF.

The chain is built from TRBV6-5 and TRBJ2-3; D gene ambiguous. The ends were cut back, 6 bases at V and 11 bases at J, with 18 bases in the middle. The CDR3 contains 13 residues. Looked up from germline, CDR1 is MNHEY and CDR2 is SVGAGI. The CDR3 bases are TGTGCCAGCAGCCAACACCTTAGAATTTGGCAGTATTTT. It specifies CASSQHLRIWQYF.

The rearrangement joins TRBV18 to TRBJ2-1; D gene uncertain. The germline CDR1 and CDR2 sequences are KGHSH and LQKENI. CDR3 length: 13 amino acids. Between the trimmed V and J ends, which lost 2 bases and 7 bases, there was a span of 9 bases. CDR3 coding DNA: TGTGCCAGCTCACCAAAGGCTTCAAATGAGCAGTTCTTC. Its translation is CASSPKASNEQFF.

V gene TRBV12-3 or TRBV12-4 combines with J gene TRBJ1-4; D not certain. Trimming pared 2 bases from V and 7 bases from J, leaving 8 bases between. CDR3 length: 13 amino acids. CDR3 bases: TGTGCCAGCAGTTTATACCCGGGTGAAAAACTGTTTTTT. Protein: CASSLYPGEKLFF.

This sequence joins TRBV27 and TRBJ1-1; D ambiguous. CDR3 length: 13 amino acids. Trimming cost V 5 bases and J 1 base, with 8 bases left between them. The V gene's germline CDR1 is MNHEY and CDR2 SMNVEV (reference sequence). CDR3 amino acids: CASSPLGNTEAFF. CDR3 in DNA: TGTGCCAGCAGTCCCCTAGGGAACACTGAAGCTTTCTTT.

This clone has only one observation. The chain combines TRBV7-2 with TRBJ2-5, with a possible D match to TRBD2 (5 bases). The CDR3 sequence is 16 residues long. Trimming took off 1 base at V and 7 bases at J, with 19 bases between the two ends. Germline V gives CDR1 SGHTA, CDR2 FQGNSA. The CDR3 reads CASSLGGAGSVGTQYF. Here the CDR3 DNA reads TGTGCCAGCAGCTTAGGAGGCGCGGGCAGCGTCGGGACCCAGTACTTC. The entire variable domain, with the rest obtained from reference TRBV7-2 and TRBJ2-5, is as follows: GAGVSQSPSNKVTEKGKDVELRCDPISGHTALYWYRQSLGQGLEFLIYFQGNSAPDKSGLPSDRFSAERTGGSVSTLTIQRTQQEDSAVYLCASSLGGAGSVGTQYFGPGTRLLVL.

The CDR3 here is CASSSTPKLFF. The CDR3 nucleotides read TGTGCCAGCAGCTCAACCCCAAAACTGTTTTTT. The chain employs TRBV7-9 and TRBJ1-4; D is uncertain. CDR3 length: 11 amino acids. The germline V gene encodes CDR1 SEHNR and CDR2 FQNEAQ (reference sequence). V was clipped by 4 bases and J by 10 bases, with 7 bases between them.

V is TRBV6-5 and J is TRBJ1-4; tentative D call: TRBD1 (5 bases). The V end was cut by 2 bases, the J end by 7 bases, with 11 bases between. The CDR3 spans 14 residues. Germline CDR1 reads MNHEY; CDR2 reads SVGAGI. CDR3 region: CASSYIGATEKLFF. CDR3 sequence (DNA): TGTGCCAGCAGTTACATTGGGGCAACTGAAAAACTGTTTTTT.

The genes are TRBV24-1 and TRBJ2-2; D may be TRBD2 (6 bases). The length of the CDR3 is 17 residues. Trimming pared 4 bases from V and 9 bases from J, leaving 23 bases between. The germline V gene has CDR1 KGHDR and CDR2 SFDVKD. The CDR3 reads CATSEVETGTSSRELFF. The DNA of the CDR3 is TGTGCCACCAGTGAGGTTGAGACTGGGACTTCGTCGAGGGAGCTGTTTTTT.

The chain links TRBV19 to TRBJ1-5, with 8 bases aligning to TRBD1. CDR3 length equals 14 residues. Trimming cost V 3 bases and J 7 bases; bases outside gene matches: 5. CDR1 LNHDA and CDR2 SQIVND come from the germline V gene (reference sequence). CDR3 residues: CASSMGGQGQPQHF. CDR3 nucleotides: TGTGCCAGTAGTATGGGAGGACAGGGCCAGCCCCAGCATTTT.

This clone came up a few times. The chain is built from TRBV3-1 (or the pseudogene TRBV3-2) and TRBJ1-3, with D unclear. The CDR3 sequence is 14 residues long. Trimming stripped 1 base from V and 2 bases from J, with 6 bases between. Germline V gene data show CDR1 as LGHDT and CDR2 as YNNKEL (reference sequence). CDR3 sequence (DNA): TGTGCCAGCAGCCAAGCCACACCTGGAAACACCATATATTTT. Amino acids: CASSQATPGNTIYF.

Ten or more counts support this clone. CDR3 DNA: TGTGCCAGCAGTTACGGGACTAGCGGCTACGAGCAGTACTTC. As protein: CASSYGTSGYEQYF. This chain joins TRBV6-2 or TRBV6-3 and TRBJ2-7, with 11 bases aligning to TRBD2. The CDR3 is 14 amino acids. In germline, CDR1 is MNHEY, CDR2 SVGEGT. V was pared by 2 bases and J by 3 bases, with 0 bases of the junction left unmatched.

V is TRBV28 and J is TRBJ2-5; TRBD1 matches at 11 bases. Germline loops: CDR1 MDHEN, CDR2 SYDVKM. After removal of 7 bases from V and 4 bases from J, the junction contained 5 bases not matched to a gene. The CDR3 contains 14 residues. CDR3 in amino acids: CASNKGQGGETQYF. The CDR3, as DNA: TGTGCCAGCAACAAGGGACAGGGGGGAGAGACCCAGTACTTC.

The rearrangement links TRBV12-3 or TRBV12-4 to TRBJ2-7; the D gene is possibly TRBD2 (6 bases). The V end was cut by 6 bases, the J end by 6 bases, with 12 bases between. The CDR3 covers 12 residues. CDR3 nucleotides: TGTGCCAGCAGCTCACGGGGGAGCGAGCAGTACTTC. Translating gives CASSSRGSEQYF.

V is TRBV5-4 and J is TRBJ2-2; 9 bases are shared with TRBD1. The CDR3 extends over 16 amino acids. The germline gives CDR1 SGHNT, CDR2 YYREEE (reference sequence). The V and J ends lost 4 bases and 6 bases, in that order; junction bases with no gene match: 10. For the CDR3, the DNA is TGTGCCAGCAGCCGAGTTCCGGGACAGGGAGCCGGGGAGCTGTTTTTT. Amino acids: CASSRVPGQGAGELFF.

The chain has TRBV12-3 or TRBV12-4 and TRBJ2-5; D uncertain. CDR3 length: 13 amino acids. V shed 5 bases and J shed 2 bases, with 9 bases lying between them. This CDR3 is CASSTTGQETQYF. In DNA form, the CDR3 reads TGTGCCAGCAGTACTACTGGACAAGAGACCCAGTACTTC.

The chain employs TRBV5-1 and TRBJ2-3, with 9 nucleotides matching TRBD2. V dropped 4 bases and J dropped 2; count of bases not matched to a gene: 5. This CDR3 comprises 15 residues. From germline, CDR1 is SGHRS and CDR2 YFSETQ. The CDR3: CASSPGTSPTDTQYF. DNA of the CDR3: TGCGCCAGCAGCCCCGGGACTAGCCCCACAGATACGCAGTATTTT. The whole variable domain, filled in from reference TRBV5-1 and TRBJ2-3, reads KAGVTQTPRYLIKTRGQQVTLSCSPISGHRSVSWYQQTPGQGLQFLFEYFSETQRNKGNFPGRFSGRQFSNSRSEMNVSTLELGDSALYLCASSPGTSPTDTQYFGPGTRLTVL.

CDR3 in amino acids: CASSQDPTYNEQFF. DNA for the CDR3: TGCGCCAGCAGCCAAGACCCGACCTACAATGAGCAGTTCTTC. V and J are TRBV4-1 and TRBJ2-1; D uncertain. Per germline, CDR1 MGHRA and CDR2 YSYEKL. The length of the CDR3 is 14 residues. Trimming cost V 0 bases and J 2 bases, with 5 bases left between them.

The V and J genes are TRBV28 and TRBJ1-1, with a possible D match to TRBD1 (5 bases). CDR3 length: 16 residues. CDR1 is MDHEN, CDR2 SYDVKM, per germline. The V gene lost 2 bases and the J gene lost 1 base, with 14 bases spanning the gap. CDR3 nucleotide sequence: TGTGCCAGCAGTTTAGACCCCGGCAGGGCGAACACTGAAGCTTTCTTT. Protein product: CASSLDPGRANTEAFF.

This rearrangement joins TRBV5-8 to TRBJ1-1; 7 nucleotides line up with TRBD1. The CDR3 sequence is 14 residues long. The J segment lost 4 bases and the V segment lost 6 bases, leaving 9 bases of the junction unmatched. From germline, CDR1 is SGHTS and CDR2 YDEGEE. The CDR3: CASTVDRASTEAFF. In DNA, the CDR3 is TGTGCCAGCACCGTAGACAGGGCGAGCACTGAAGCTTTCTTT. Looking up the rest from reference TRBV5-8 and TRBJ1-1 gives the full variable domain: EAGVTQSPTHLIKTRGQQATLRCSPISGHTSVYWYQQALGLGLQFLLWYDEGEERNRGNFPPRFSGRQFPNYSSELNVNALELEDSALYLCASTVDRASTEAFFGQGTRLTVV.

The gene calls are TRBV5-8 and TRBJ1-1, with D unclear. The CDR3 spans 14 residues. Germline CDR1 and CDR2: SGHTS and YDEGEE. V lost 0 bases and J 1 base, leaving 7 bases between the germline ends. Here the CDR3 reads CASSLGLKNTEAFF. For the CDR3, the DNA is TGTGCCAGCAGCTTGGGTTTGAAGAACACTGAAGCTTTCTTT.

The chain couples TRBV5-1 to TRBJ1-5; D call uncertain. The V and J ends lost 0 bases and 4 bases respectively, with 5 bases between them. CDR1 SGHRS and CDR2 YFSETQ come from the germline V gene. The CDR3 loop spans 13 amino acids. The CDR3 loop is CASSLAGNQPQHF. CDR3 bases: TGCGCCAGCAGCTTGGCGGGGAATCAGCCCCAGCATTTT.